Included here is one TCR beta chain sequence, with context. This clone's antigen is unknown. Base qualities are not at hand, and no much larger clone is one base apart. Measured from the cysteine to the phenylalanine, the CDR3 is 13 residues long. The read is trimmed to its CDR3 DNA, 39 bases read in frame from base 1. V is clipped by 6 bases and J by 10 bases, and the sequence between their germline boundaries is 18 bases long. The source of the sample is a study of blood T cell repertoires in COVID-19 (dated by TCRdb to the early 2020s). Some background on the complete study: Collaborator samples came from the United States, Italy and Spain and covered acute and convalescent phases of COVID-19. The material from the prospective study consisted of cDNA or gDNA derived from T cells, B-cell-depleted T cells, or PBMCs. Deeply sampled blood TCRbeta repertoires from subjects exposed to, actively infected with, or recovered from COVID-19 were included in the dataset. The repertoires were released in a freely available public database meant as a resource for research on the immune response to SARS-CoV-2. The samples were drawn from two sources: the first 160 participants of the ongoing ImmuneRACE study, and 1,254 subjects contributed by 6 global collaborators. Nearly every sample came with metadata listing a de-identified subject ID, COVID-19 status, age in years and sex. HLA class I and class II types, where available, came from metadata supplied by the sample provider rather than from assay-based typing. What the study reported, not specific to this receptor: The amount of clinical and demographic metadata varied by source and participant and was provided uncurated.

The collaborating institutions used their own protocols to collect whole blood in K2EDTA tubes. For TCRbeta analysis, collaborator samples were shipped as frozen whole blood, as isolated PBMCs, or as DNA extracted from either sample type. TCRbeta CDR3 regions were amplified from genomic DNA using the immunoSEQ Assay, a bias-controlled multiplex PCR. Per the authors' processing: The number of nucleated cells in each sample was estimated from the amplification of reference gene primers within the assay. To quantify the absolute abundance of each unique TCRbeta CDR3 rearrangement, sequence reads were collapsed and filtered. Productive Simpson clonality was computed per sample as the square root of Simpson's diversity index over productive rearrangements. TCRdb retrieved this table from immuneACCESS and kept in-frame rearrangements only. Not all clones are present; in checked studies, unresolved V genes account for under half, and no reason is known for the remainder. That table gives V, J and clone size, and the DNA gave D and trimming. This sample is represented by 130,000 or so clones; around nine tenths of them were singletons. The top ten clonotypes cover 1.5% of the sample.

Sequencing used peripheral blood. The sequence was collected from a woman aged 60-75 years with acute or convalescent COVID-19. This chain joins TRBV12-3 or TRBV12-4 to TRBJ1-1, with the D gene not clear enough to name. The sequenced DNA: TGTGCCAGCAGCTCCGGGAGTGGTCTGACAGCTTTCTTT. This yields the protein CASSSGSGLTAFF.